The source of this TCR beta chain is a study of molecular identifiers for immune sequencing clone quantification. Study-level background: The replicates split RNA from around 18,000 or 91,000 naive CD8 cells five ways and sequenced four.

CD8+CD4-CCR7+CD45RA+ sorting gave the naive CD8 T cells. TCRdb analysed the PCR reads with MiXCR anew, one entry per CDR3 protein. This table holds over 300,000 distinct CDR3 sequences, about a quarter found once. A note on this clonotype: Its antigen is unidentified.

Overall study results and limits: Highly expanded clone sizes could end up underestimated if a barcode were shared by identical TCR molecules.

The CDR3 loop spans 14 amino acids. Germline V gives CDR1 MDHEN, CDR2 SYDVKM. Trimming shortened V by 7 bases and J by 3 bases, and 16 bases separated the two germline ends. The chain couples TRBV28 to TRBJ2-7; D is unclear. The source material was naive CD8+ T cells from blood, with Jurkat cell RNA spiked in. Sample subset: FACS-sorted CD8+CD4-CCR7+CD45RA+ naive T cells. This receptor was obtained from a human donor in good health. Some libraries in this study had Jurkat cell RNA spiked in. The CDR3 here is CASIPGVQVYEQYF. In DNA form, the CDR3 reads TGTGCCAGCATCCCCGGCGTGCAGGTCTACGAGCAGTACTTC.